One and the same sample provided the 12 T cell receptor beta chains below, sequenced in a study of beta chain features in type 1 diabetes. Points from the study as a whole: Shortening that was moderate but significant affected the TCRB CDR3s of Type 1 diabetes patients in all four CD4+ subsets.

These receptors' antigens are unknown. The authors reverse transcribed all of the isolated RNA, so sequencing captured expressed TCRB transcripts. Repertoires were generated with immunoSEQ multiplex PCR, while TCRdb's copy carries only in-frame clones and drops some. The data contain 200,000 to 250,000 clones, around 14% of them singletons. Input material: naive CD4+ T cells from blood. The receptors were gathered from a man under 40 with type 1 diabetes.

The chain is built from TRBV2 and TRBJ1-4, with TRBD1 identical over 9 bases. CDR3 length: 14 amino acids. From germline, CDR1 is SNHLY and CDR2 FYNNEI. Losses at the gene ends were 6 bases for V and 6 bases for J; bases not matched to a gene: 5. The CDR3: CASSRDRVDEKLFF. In nucleotides, the CDR3 is TGTGCCAGCAGCCGGGACAGGGTCGATGAAAAACTGTTTTTT.

This clone was seen a few times. V gene TRBV7-9 combines with J gene TRBJ1-2; no firm D call. The CDR3 runs 16 residues. Looked up from germline, CDR1 is SEHNR and CDR2 is FQNEAQ (reference sequence). V was shortened by 2 bases and J by 6 bases, with 19 bases between the two germline ends. The CDR3 spells CASSLSHPVPGNGYTF. The CDR3 nucleotides read TGTGCCAGCAGCTTATCCCACCCGGTACCGGGGAATGGCTACACCTTC.

The CDR3 DNA reads TGTGCCAGCAGCTCGGGGAGGTCAGACACCGGGGAGCTGTTTTTT. It specifies CASSSGRSDTGELFF. The chain employs TRBV11-2 and TRBJ2-2; D is perhaps TRBD2 (6 bases). Trimming removed 4 bases from V and 3 bases from J, with 12 bases in between. Germline values: CDR1 SGHAT, CDR2 FQNNGV. This CDR3 region has 15 residues.

The rearrangement joins TRBV18 to TRBJ2-7, with D perhaps matching TRBD1 (6 bases). Germline V CDR1 and CDR2: KGHSH, LQKENI. Trimming pared 2 bases from V and 0 bases from J, leaving 8 bases between. This CDR3 region has 14 residues. The chain's CDR3 is CASSPAGASYEQYF. As DNA, the CDR3 is TGTGCCAGCTCACCAGCAGGGGCCTCCTACGAGCAGTACTTC.

The chain is built from TRBV25-1 and TRBJ1-2; no reliable D call. CDR1 and CDR2 from the germline V gene are MGHDK and SYGVNS. V was pared by 2 bases and J by 6 bases, with 7 bases between. The CDR3 is 12 residues long. Written as DNA, the CDR3 is TGTGCCAGCAGTGAAAGAGGGAATGGCTACACCTTC. Its translation: CASSERGNGYTF.

This clone came up a few times. V and J are TRBV11-2 and TRBJ2-2; a possible D gene is TRBD2 (7 bases). This CDR3 has 16 residues. Germline-derived CDR1 and CDR2 are SGHAT and FQNNGV. Trimming cost V 5 bases and J 0 bases, with 13 bases left between them. CDR3 sequence: CASSKGGGTNTGELFF. The CDR3 nucleotides are TGTGCCAGCAGCAAAGGGGGGGGGACGAACACCGGGGAGCTGTTTTTT.

This clone came up a few times. The CDR3 here is CASSLASGKSYEQYF. In DNA, the CDR3 is TGTGCCAGCAGCTTAGCTAGCGGGAAGTCCTACGAGCAGTACTTC. The chain recombines TRBV7-2 with TRBJ2-7; 8 bases align to TRBD2. From germline, CDR1 is SGHTA and CDR2 FQGNSA. The CDR3 spans 15 residues. J gave up 1 base and V 0 bases, and 2 bases lay outside the gene matches.

This clone appeared once. The chain carries TRBV9 and TRBJ1-1; the D is unclear. The length of the CDR3 is 12 residues. Germline CDR1 and CDR2: SGDLS and YYNGEE. Trimming shortened V by 2 bases and J by 8 bases, and 10 bases separated the two germline ends. CDR3: CASSVTEAEAFF. The CDR3 DNA reads as TGTGCCAGCAGCGTTACTGAGGCCGAAGCTTTCTTT.

This chain uses TRBV30 with TRBJ1-2; 9 bases agree with TRBD1. CDR1 GTSNPN and CDR2 SVGIG come from the germline V gene (reference sequence). The CDR3 has 14 residues. Germline trimming cut 3 bases from V and 0 bases from J; bases unmatched to any gene: 2. The CDR3 bases are TGTGCCTGGAGGGACAGGGGTCCTAACTATGGCTACACCTTC. Translating gives CAWRDRGPNYGYTF.

This clone occurred a few times. The rearrangement links TRBV25-1 to TRBJ2-4; unclear D gene. Germline lookup yields CDR1 MGHDK and CDR2 SYGVNS. Trimming took off 3 bases at V and 10 bases at J, with 7 bases between the two ends. The CDR3 runs to 11 residues. The CDR3 loop reads CASSERQIQYF. The CDR3 nucleotides are TGTGCCAGCAGTGAGCGGCAGATTCAGTACTTC.

This clone came up a few times. The V call is TRBV7-9, the J call TRBJ1-3; D unresolved. The germline gives CDR1 SEHNR, CDR2 FQNEAQ (reference sequence). Trimming pared 5 bases from V and 4 bases from J, leaving 15 bases between. This CDR3 spans 15 amino acids. CDR3 loop: CASSPLSALGNTIYF. The CDR3 DNA reads as TGTGCCAGCAGCCCCCTGTCTGCGTTGGGAAACACCATATATTTT.

The DNA for the CDR3 is TGTGCCTGGAGCGGCGTAAGTGGACTCATCAATGAAAAACTGTTTTTT. Translation: CAWSGVSGLINEKLFF. The gene calls are TRBV30 and TRBJ1-4; D not resolved. With 3 bases removed from V and 5 bases from J, the gap between germline ends came to 19 bases. This CDR3 is 16 amino acids long. From germline, CDR1 is GTSNPN and CDR2 SVGIG (reference sequence).